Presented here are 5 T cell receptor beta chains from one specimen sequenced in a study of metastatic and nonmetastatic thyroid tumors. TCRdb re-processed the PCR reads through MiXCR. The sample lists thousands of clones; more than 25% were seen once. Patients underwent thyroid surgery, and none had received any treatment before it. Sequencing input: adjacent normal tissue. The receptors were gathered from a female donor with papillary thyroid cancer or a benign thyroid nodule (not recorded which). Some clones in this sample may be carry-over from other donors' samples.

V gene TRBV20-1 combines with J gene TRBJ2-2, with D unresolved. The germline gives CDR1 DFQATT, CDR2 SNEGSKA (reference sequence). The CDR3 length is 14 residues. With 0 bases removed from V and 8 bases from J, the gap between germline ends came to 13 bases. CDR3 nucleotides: TGCAGTGCTAGAGATCGGACGGCCGGTGGGGAGCTGTTTTTT. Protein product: CSARDRTAGGELFF.

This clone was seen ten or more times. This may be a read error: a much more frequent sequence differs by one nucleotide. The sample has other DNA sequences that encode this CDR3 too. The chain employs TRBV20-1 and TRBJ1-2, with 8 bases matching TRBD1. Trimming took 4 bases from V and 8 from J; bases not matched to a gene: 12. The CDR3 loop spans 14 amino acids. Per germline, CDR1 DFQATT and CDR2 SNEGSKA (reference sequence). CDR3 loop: CSANPGAGGYGYTF. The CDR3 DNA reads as TGCAGTGCTAACCCAGGGGCAGGGGGCTACGGCTACACCTTC.

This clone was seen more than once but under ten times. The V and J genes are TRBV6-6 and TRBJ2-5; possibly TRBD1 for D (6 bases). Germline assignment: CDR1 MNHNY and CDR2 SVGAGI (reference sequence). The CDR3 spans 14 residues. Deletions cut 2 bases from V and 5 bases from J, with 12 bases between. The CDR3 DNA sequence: TGTGCCAGCAGTTACAACTCAGGGGTGGAGACCCAGTACTTC. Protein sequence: CASSYNSGVETQYF.

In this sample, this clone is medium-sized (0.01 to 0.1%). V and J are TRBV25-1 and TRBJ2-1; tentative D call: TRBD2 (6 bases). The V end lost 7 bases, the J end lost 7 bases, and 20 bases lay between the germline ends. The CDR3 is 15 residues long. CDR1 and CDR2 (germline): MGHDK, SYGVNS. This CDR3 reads CASTMTQGGGNEQFF. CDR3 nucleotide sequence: TGTGCCAGCACCATGACCCAGGGAGGCGGAAATGAGCAGTTCTTC. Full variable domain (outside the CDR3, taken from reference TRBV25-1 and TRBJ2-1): EADIYQTPRYLVIGTGKKITLECSQTMGHDKMYWYQQDPGMELHLIHYSYGVNSTEKGDLSSESTVSRIRTEHFPLTLESARPSHTSQYLCASTMTQGGGNEQFFGPGTRLTVL.

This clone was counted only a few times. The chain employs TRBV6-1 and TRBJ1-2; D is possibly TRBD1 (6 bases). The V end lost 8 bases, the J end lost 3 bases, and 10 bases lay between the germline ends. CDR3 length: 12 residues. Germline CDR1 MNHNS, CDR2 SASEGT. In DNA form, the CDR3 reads TGTGCCAGCGGGGGGCCCCACTATGGCTACACCTTC. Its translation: CASGGPHYGYTF.